In this sample, the clone carrying this T cell receptor (beta chain) turned up a few times. Its antigen remains unknown. The CDR3 spans 12 residues. Germline CDR1 SGHAT, CDR2 FQDESV (reference sequence). The junction had 6 bases not matched to a gene; V was cut back by 8 bases and J by 7 bases. PCR was performed a second time for roughly 6 to 12 cycles using a sample-barcoded 5' primer and a J-beta primer mix. TCRdb ran MiXCR on the 5' RACE reads and lists one entry per CDR3 protein. In the table there are about 1.6 million distinct CDR3 sequences, roughly a third of which are singletons. The data derive from a study of blood T cells in healthy people across ages. Study-level findings and limits: Relative to aged donors, long-lived donors carried more naive CD4+ cells and displayed higher diversity. The unknown donor CMV status may have confounded expanded clonotype changes. Observed TCR beta diversity per million T cells went down as age went up. This fall followed a roughly linear course with age. Estimated diversity across one million T cells was deemed an underestimate.

This receptor was taken from a woman in her 30s in good health. The chain is built from TRBV11-1 and TRBJ2-7, with TRBD1 matching over 9 bases. Material for sequencing was blood. Here the CDR3 DNA reads TGTGCCAGCGGACAGGGGAGGAATGAGCAGTACTTC. Its translation: CASGQGRNEQYF.